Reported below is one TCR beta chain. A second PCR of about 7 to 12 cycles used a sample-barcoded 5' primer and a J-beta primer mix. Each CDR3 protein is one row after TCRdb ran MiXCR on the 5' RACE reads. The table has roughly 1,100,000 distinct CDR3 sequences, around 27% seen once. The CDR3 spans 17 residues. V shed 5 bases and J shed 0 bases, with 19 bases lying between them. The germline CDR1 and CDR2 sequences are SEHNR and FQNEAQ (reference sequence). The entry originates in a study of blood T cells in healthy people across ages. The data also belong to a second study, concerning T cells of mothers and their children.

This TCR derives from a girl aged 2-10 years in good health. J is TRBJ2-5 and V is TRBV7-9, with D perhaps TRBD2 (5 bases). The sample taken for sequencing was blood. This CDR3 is CASSALVGAEYQETQYF. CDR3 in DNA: TGTGCCAGCAGCGCACTAGTGGGTGCAGAGTACCAAGAGACCCAGTACTTC.